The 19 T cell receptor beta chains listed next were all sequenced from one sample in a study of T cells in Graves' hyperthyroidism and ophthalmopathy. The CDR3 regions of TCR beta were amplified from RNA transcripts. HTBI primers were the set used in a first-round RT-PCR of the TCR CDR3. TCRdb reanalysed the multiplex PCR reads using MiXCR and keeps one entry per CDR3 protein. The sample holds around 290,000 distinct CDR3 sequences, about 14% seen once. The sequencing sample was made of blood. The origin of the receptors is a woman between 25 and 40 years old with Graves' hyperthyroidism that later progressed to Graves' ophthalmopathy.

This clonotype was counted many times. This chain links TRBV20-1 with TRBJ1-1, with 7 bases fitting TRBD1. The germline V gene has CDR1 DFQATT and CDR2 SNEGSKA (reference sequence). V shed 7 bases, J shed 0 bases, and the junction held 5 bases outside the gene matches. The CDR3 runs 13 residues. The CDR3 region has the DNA TGCAGTGTTGCGGACAGGATGAACACTGAAGCTTTCTTT. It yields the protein CSVADRMNTEAFF.

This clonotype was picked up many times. The CDR3 is CASSLLQDLSGNTIYF. CDR3 DNA: TGTGCCAGCAGTTTATTACAGGACCTCTCTGGAAACACCATATATTTT. The J gene is TRBJ1-3, the V gene TRBV12-3 or TRBV12-4; tentatively, D is TRBD1 (5 bases). Trimming removed 2 bases from V and 0 bases from J, with 11 bases in between. The CDR3 is 16 residues long.

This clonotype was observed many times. The CDR3 DNA reads as TGTGCCAGCAGCTTAGCAGAACGGTTTAATGAAAAACTGTTTTTT. Protein sequence: CASSLAERFNEKLFF. V and J are TRBV7-9 and TRBJ1-4; D unresolved. The CDR3 contains 15 residues. CDR1 and CDR2 from the germline V gene are SEHNR and FQNEAQ (reference sequence). Trimming removed 0 bases from V and 4 bases from J, with 9 bases in between.

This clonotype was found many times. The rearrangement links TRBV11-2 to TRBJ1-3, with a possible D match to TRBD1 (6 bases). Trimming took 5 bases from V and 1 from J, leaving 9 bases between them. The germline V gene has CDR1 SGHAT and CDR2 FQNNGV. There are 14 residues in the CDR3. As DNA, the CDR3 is TGTGCCAGCAGCCTAGGGACATCTGGAAACACCATATATTTT. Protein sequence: CASSLGTSGNTIYF.

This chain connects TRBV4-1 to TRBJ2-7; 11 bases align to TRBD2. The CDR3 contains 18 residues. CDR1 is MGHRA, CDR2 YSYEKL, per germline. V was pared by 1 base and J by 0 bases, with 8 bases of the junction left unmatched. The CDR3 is CASSQGTSGPWSSYEQYF. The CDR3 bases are TGCGCCAGCAGCCAAGGGACTAGCGGGCCTTGGAGCTCCTACGAGCAGTACTTC.

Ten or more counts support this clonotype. CDR3 nucleotides: TGTGCCAGCAGTGGAGAAGCGGGATCCAGCTCCTACAATGAGCAGTTCTTC. It encodes CASSGEAGSSSYNEQFF. The rearrangement uses TRBV6-1 and TRBJ2-1; TRBD2 matches at 7 bases. Germline CDR1 reads MNHNS; CDR2 reads SASEGT. The V gene end was trimmed by 4 bases and the J gene end by 0 bases; junction bases not matched to a gene: 9. The CDR3 consists of 17 residues.

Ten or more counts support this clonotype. DNA for the CDR3: TGTGCCACCAGCATGGGACAAATGGGTGAAAAACTGTTTTTT. It codes for CATSMGQMGEKLFF. The V call is TRBV15, the J call TRBJ1-4; perhaps TRBD1 as D (6 bases). The CDR3 consists of 14 residues. The V and J ends lost 4 bases and 7 bases respectively, with 13 bases between them. Germline V CDR1 and CDR2: LNHNV, YYDKDF (reference sequence).

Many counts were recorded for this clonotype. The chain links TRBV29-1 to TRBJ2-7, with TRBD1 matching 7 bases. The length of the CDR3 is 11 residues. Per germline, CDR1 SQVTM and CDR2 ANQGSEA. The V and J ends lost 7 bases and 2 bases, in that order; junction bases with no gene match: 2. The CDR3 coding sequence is TGCAGCGCGGGACAGCCCTACGAGCAGTACTTC. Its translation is CSAGQPYEQYF.

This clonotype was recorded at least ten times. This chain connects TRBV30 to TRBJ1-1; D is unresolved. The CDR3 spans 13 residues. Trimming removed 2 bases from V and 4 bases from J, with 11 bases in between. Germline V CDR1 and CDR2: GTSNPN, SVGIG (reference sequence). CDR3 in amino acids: CAWSFEVGTEAFF. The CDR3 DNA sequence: TGTGCCTGGAGTTTTGAGGTGGGCACTGAAGCTTTCTTT.

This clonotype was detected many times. The CDR3, as DNA: TGCGCCAGCAGCCAAGTAATAGTAAACACTGAAGCTTTCTTT. As protein: CASSQVIVNTEAFF. The V gene is TRBV4-1, the J gene TRBJ1-1; D call uncertain. Trimming shortened V by 1 base and J by 2 bases, and 8 bases separated the two germline ends. The CDR3 sequence is 14 residues long. Germline V gene lookup returns CDR1 MGHRA and CDR2 YSYEKL.

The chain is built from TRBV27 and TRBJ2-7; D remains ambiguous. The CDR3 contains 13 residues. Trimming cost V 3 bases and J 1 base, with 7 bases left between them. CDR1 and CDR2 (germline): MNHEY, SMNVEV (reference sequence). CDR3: CASSFAESYEQYF. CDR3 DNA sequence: TGTGCCAGCAGTTTCGCCGAGTCCTACGAGCAGTACTTC.

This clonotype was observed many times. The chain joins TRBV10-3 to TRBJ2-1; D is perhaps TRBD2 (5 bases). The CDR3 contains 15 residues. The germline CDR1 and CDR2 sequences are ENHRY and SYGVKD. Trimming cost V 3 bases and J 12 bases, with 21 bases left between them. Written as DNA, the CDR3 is TGTGCCATCAGTGACATGGAGGACTTGGAGGTTGCGCAGTTCTTC. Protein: CAISDMEDLEVAQFF.

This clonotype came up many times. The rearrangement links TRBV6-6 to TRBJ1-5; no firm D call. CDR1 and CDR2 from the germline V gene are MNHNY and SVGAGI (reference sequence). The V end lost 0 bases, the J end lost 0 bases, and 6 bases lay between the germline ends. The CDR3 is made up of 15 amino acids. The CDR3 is CASSYSGNSNQPQHF. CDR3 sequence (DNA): TGTGCCAGCAGTTACTCCGGAAATAGCAATCAGCCCCAGCATTTT.

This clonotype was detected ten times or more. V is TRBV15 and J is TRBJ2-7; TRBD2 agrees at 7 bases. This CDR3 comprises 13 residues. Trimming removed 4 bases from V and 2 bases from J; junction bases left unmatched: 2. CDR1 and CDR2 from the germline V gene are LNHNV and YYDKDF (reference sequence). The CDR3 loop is CATSIAGAYEQYF. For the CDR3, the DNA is TGTGCCACCAGCATTGCGGGAGCCTACGAGCAGTACTTC.

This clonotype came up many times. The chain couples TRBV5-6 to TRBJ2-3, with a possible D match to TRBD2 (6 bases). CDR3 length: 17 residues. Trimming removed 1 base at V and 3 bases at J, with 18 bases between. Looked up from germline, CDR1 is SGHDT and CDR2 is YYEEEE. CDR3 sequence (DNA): TGTGCCAGCAGCTTGCAGGTTGGGGGGAGTCTGACAGATACGCAGTATTTT. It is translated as CASSLQVGGSLTDTQYF.

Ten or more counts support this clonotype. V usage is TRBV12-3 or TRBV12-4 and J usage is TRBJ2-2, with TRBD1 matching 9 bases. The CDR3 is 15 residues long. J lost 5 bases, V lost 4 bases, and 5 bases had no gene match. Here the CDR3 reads CASSSGTGMTGELFF. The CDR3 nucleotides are TGTGCCAGCAGTTCTGGGACAGGGATGACCGGGGAGCTGTTTTTT.

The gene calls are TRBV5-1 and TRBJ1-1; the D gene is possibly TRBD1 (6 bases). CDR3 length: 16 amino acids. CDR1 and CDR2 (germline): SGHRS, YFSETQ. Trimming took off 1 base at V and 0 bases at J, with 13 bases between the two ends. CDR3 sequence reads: CASSLWDTTMNTEAFF. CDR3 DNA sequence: TGCGCCAGCAGCTTGTGGGACACAACCATGAACACTGAAGCTTTCTTT. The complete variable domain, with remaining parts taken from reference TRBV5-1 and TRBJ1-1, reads KAGVTQTPRYLIKTRGQQVTLSCSPISGHRSVSWYQQTPGQGLQFLFEYFSETQRNKGNFPGRFSGRQFSNSRSEMNVSTLELGDSALYLCASSLWDTTMNTEAFFGQGTRLTVV.

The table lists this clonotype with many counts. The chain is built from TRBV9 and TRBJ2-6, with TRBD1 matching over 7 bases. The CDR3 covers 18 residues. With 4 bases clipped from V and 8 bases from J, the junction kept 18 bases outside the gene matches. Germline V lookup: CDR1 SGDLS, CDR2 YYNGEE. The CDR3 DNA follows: TGTGCCAGCAGCTTGGGACAGCAGTACGCTCTGGGGTCCAACGTCCTGACTTTC. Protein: CASSLGQQYALGSNVLTF.

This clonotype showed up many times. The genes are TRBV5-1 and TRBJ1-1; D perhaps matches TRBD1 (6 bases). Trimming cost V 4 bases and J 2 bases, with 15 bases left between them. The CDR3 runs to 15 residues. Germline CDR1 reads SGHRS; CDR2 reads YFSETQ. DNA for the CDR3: TGCGCCAGCAGCCCCCGGACAGCAAGTAACACTGAAGCTTTCTTT. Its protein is CASSPRTASNTEAFF.